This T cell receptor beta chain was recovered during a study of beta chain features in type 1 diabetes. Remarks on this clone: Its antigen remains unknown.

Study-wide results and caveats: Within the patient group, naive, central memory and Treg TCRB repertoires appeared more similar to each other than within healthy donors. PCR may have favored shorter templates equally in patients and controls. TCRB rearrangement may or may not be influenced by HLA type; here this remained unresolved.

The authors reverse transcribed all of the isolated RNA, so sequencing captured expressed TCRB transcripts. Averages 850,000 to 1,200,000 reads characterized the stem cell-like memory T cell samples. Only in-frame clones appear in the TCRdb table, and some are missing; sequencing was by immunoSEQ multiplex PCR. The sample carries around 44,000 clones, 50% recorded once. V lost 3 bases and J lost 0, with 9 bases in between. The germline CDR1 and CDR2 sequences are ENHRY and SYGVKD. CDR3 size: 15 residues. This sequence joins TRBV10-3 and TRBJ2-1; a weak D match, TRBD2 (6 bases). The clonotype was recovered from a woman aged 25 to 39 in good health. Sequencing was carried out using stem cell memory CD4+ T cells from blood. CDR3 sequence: CAISDVRDSYNEQFF. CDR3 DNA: TGTGCCATCAGTGATGTGCGGGACTCCTACAATGAGCAGTTCTTC.